These 26 T cell receptor beta chains originate from one sample sequenced in a study of OX40 agonist ivuxolimab in advanced cancers. The protocol was immunoSEQ multiplex PCR, while the TCRdb copy is restricted to in-frame clones and leaves out a portion. The sample comprises 65,000 to 80,000 clones, about 89% of which are singletons, and around 0.28% rests with the top ten. Sequencing was performed on CD4+ or CD8+ T cells sorted from blood, taken in a trial of the OX40 agonist ivuxolimab. Receptor source: an adult with an advanced solid tumor such as melanoma, head and neck, liver or kidney cancer.

This chain connects TRBV28 to TRBJ2-7; the D gene is possibly TRBD2 (6 bases). V was clipped by 8 bases and J by 2 bases, with 22 bases between them. CDR3 size: 16 residues. CDR1 and CDR2 from the germline V gene are MDHEN and SYDVKM. Written as DNA, the CDR3 is TGTGCCAGCGTACTCCGGGGGACCCATGGCCCCTACGAGCAGTACTTC. Translation gives CASVLRGTHGPYEQYF.

This chain connects TRBV4-1 to TRBJ2-2, with no clear D. Germline loops: CDR1 MGHRA, CDR2 YSYEKL. The CDR3 is 16 residues long. V was trimmed by 0 bases and J by 2 bases, leaving 10 bases between them. The CDR3 nucleotides are TGCGCCAGCAGCCAAGAAAGTCGGAAAAACACCGGGGAGCTGTTTTTT. This encodes CASSQESRKNTGELFF.

V and J are TRBV18 and TRBJ2-7; D gene unclear. V was trimmed by 3 bases and J by 3 bases, leaving 15 bases between them. There are 15 residues in the CDR3. The germline gives CDR1 KGHSH, CDR2 LQKENI. CDR3 DNA sequence: TGTGCCAGCTCACCCCGAGATCCGCCTTTCTACGAGCAGTACTTC. Its translation: CASSPRDPPFYEQYF.

The V call is TRBV5-1, the J call TRBJ2-1; 8 nucleotides align to TRBD1. CDR1 and CDR2 from the germline V gene are SGHRS and YFSETQ. V lost 7 bases, J lost 6 bases, and 15 bases stayed unmatched. The CDR3 has 16 amino acids. Here the CDR3 reads CASRTAGGIWGNEQFF. In DNA, the CDR3 is TGCGCCAGCCGAACGGCAGGGGGCATATGGGGCAATGAGCAGTTCTTC. Variable domain in full (rest from reference TRBV5-1 and TRBJ2-1): KAGVTQTPRYLIKTRGQQVTLSCSPISGHRSVSWYQQTPGQGLQFLFEYFSETQRNKGNFPGRFSGRQFSNSRSEMNVSTLELGDSALYLCASRTAGGIWGNEQFFGPGTRLTVL.

On this clone itself: Other DNA sequences within the sample encode an identical CDR3. The rearrangement links TRBV10-3 to TRBJ1-2; 7 bases fit TRBD1. J gave up 2 bases and V 10 bases, and 10 bases lay outside the gene matches. Per germline, CDR1 ENHRY and CDR2 SYGVKD. The CDR3 runs to 14 residues. DNA for the CDR3: TGTGCCACCTCCCCAGGGGGTGACAACTATGGCTACACCTTC. Translation gives CATSPGGDNYGYTF.

The V and J genes are TRBV14 and TRBJ2-1, with D unresolved. In germline, CDR1 is SGHDN, CDR2 FVKESK. This CDR3 has 15 amino acids. The V end was cut by 0 bases, the J end by 6 bases, with 12 bases between. Written as DNA, the CDR3 is TGTGCCAGCAGCCAAGATGAGTTTCCGAGCAATGAGCAGTTCTTC. Translated, it gives CASSQDEFPSNEQFF.

The rearrangement joins TRBV28 to TRBJ1-5, with D unresolved. Germline loops: CDR1 MDHEN, CDR2 SYDVKM. V lost 6 bases and J lost 0, with 9 bases in between. The length of the CDR3 is 14 residues. The CDR3 DNA is TGTGCCAGCAGAGGTCCCTCTAGCAATCAGCCCCAGCATTTT. Encoded protein: CASRGPSSNQPQHF.

This rearrangement joins TRBV5-1 to TRBJ1-2; a weak D match, TRBD1 (5 bases). V was shortened by 3 bases and J by 5 bases, with 20 bases between the two germline ends. Germline values: CDR1 SGHRS, CDR2 YFSETQ. The CDR3 has 16 amino acids. CDR3 sequence reads: CASSWTSQVSPYGYTF. CDR3 sequence (DNA): TGCGCCAGCAGCTGGACTTCACAGGTGTCTCCGTATGGCTACACCTTC.

This clone was seen just once. The CDR3 DNA reads TGTGCCAGCAGCTTAGAGAGAAGGACCGGAAGGGTTAATGAGCAGTTCTTC. Translation: CASSLERRTGRVNEQFF. The V and J genes are TRBV7-7 and TRBJ2-1, with no clear D. This CDR3 has 17 residues. From germline, CDR1 is SSHAT and CDR2 FNYEAQ (reference sequence). Trimming took off 1 base at V and 7 bases at J, with 20 bases between the two ends.

The chain couples TRBV7-3 to TRBJ2-5, with 9 bases identical to TRBD2. With 1 base clipped from V and 5 bases from J, the junction kept 5 bases outside the gene matches. Germline values: CDR1 SGHTA, CDR2 FQGTGA. CDR3 length: 15 amino acids. The CDR3 spells CASSLSGGRGETQYF. The CDR3 DNA reads TGTGCCAGCAGCTTAAGCGGCGGGAGGGGGGAGACCCAGTACTTC. The full variable domain, completed using reference TRBV7-3 and TRBJ2-5, is GAGVSQTPSNKVTEKGKYVELRCDPISGHTALYWYRQSLGQGPEFLIYFQGTGAADDSGLPNDRFFAVRPEGSVSTLKIQRTERGDSAVYLCASSLSGGRGETQYFGPGTRLLVL.

The chain employs TRBV19 and TRBJ2-7; tentative D call: TRBD2 (5 bases). Germline CDR1 and CDR2: LNHDA and SQIVND (reference sequence). Trimming stripped 1 base from V and 0 bases from J, with 16 bases between. The CDR3 is 17 amino acids. The CDR3 loop reads CASSIAAGGLTSYEQYF. The CDR3 DNA is TGTGCCAGTAGTATAGCTGCCGGCGGACTGACCTCCTACGAGCAGTACTTC.

The chain combines TRBV10-1 with TRBJ2-7; 7 bases line up with TRBD2. From germline, CDR1 is WNHNN and CDR2 SYGVQD (reference sequence). V lost 0 bases to trimming and J lost 2 bases; unmatched junction nucleotides: 4. The CDR3 has 15 amino acids. The CDR3 loop is CASSESLASPYEQYF. CDR3 in DNA: TGCGCCAGCAGTGAGTCACTAGCGAGCCCCTACGAGCAGTACTTC.

This chain links TRBV5-5 with TRBJ2-1; 7 nucleotides agree with TRBD1. This CDR3 comprises 15 residues. Germline V CDR1 and CDR2: SGHKS, YYEKEE (reference sequence). V gave up 7 bases and J gave up 4 bases; unmatched junction bases: 11. CDR3 in DNA: TGTGCCAGCGCACAAGGGCAGGGGGATTACAATGAGCAGTTCTTC. Its protein product is CASAQGQGDYNEQFF.

The chain combines TRBV19 with TRBJ1-3; D is ambiguous. Trimming took 8 bases from V and 3 from J, leaving 20 bases between them. The CDR3 consists of 16 residues. Germline V lookup: CDR1 LNHDA, CDR2 SQIVND (reference sequence). The CDR3 region is CASATMDGLGGNTIYF. In DNA form, the CDR3 reads TGTGCCAGTGCCACCATGGACGGCCTCGGTGGAAACACCATATATTTT.

This clone turned up a few times. The chain combines TRBV12-5 with TRBJ2-4; 7 positions agree with TRBD1. V trimming: 6 bases; J trimming: 11 bases; junction bases outside the gene matches: 4. CDR3 length: 11 residues. The germline gives CDR1 LGHNT, CDR2 FRNRAP. CDR3 loop: CASGVGTVQYF. The CDR3 region has the DNA TGTGCTAGTGGGGTCGGGACAGTTCAGTACTTC.

The V and J genes are TRBV28 and TRBJ1-1; no reliable D call. V shed 2 bases and J shed 1 base, with 14 bases lying between them. The CDR3 spans 16 residues. Germline lookup yields CDR1 MDHEN and CDR2 SYDVKM. CDR3 DNA: TGTGCCAGCAGTTTAAAACCCCCCGGACCGAACACTGAAGCTTTCTTT. Amino acids: CASSLKPPGPNTEAFF.

This clone was observed once. This chain links TRBV6-1 with TRBJ2-5; D is ambiguous. The V and J ends lost 8 bases and 5 bases respectively, with 9 bases between them. The CDR3 has 11 amino acids. Germline V lookup: CDR1 MNHNS, CDR2 SASEGT. DNA for the CDR3: TGTGCCAGCTCTGGAGTTGAGACCCAGTACTTC. As protein: CASSGVETQYF.

The rearrangement joins TRBV5-4 to TRBJ2-7; TRBD2 matches 7 bases. Trimming took 0 bases from V and 2 from J; bases not matched to a gene: 8. The CDR3 is 16 amino acids. Germline CDR1 and CDR2: SGHNT and YYREEE (reference sequence). The CDR3 nucleotides are TGTGCCAGCAGCTTGGGACTAGCAGCACAACCCTACGAGCAGTACTTC. It translates to CASSLGLAAQPYEQYF.

V usage is TRBV29-1 and J usage is TRBJ1-5; no definite D call. Looked up from germline, CDR1 is SQVTM and CDR2 is ANQGSEA. The V end lost 6 bases, the J end lost 7 bases, and 16 bases lay between the germline ends. The CDR3 loop spans 13 amino acids. The CDR3 loop is CSVGSAAGQPQHF. CDR3 coding DNA: TGCAGCGTGGGGTCGGCGGCAGGACAGCCCCAGCATTTT.

CDR3 in amino acids: CASRLGTEAFF. CDR3 sequence (DNA): TGTGCCAGCCGCCTGGGCACTGAAGCTTTCTTT. V gene TRBV7-9 combines with J gene TRBJ1-1; D remains unclear. Germline-derived CDR1 and CDR2 are SEHNR and FQNEAQ (reference sequence). This CDR3 is 11 amino acids long. The ends were cut back, 8 bases at V and 4 bases at J, with 8 bases in the middle.

CDR3: CASSGLTGTADVEAFF. CDR3 nucleotides: TGCGCCAGCAGTGGGCTAACCGGGACAGCCGACGTTGAAGCTTTCTTT. V and J are TRBV10-2 and TRBJ1-1, with 7 positions matching TRBD1. Trimming at V came to 4 bases and at J to 7 bases, leaving 15 bases not matched to a gene. The germline gives CDR1 WSHSY, CDR2 SAAADI. The length of the CDR3 is 16 residues.

CDR3 amino acids: CASKEGVVNTEAFF. CDR3 in DNA: TGCGCCAGCAAAGAGGGGGTGGTGAACACTGAAGCTTTCTTT. The V gene is TRBV5-1, the J gene TRBJ1-1; a possible D gene is TRBD1 (6 bases). Germline V gene data show CDR1 as SGHRS and CDR2 as YFSETQ. The V end lost 6 bases, the J end lost 0 bases, and 12 bases lay between the germline ends. The CDR3 sequence is 14 residues long. The full variable domain, its missing parts supplied by reference TRBV5-1 and TRBJ1-1, is KAGVTQTPRYLIKTRGQQVTLSCSPISGHRSVSWYQQTPGQGLQFLFEYFSETQRNKGNFPGRFSGRQFSNSRSEMNVSTLELGDSALYLCASKEGVVNTEAFFGQGTRLTVV.

The chain combines TRBV7-3 with TRBJ2-2; 8 bases agree with TRBD1. Germline V gene lookup returns CDR1 SGHTA and CDR2 FQGTGA. J was trimmed by 5 bases and V by 2 bases; bases with no gene match: 7. This CDR3 has 16 amino acids. The CDR3 DNA is TGTGCCAGCAGCTTACTGCAGGGGGCCGGGACCGGGGAGCTGTTTTTT. It yields the protein CASSLLQGAGTGELFF. The whole variable domain, remainder taken from reference TRBV7-3 and TRBJ2-2, is GAGVSQTPSNKVTEKGKYVELRCDPISGHTALYWYRQSLGQGPEFLIYFQGTGAADDSGLPNDRFFAVRPEGSVSTLKIQRTERGDSAVYLCASSLLQGAGTGELFFGEGSRLTVL.

The chain is built from TRBV28 and TRBJ1-4; D perhaps matches TRBD1 (6 bases). CDR3 length: 15 residues. The V and J ends lost 6 bases and 4 bases respectively, with 15 bases between them. Germline V lookup: CDR1 MDHEN, CDR2 SYDVKM. CDR3 sequence (DNA): TGTGCCAGCAGCATATTGACAGGACTTAATGAAAAACTGTTTTTT. It encodes CASSILTGLNEKLFF.

The V gene is TRBV7-9, the J gene TRBJ1-2, with 9 bases that match TRBD1. V lost 5 bases to trimming and J lost 1 base; unmatched junction nucleotides: 2. This CDR3 has 14 amino acids. From germline, CDR1 is SEHNR and CDR2 FQNEAQ (reference sequence). This chain's CDR3 is CASSAGQGNYGYTF. CDR3 DNA sequence: TGTGCCAGCAGCGCGGGACAGGGTAACTATGGCTACACCTTC.

This clone was counted once. The chain couples TRBV5-4 to TRBJ1-3, with TRBD1 matching over 7 bases. CDR3 size: 15 residues. V was pared by 3 bases and J by 2 bases, with 5 bases of the junction left unmatched. Germline V CDR1 and CDR2: SGHNT, YYREEE (reference sequence). The chain's CDR3 is CASSYGQATGNTIYF. The CDR3 nucleotides read TGTGCCAGCAGCTATGGACAGGCTACTGGAAACACCATATATTTT. Drawing the rest from reference TRBV5-4 and TRBJ1-3, the complete variable domain is ETGVTQSPTHLIKTRGQQVTLRCSSQSGHNTVSWYQQALGQGPQFIFQYYREEENGRGNFPPRFSGLQFPNYSSELNVNALELDDSALYLCASSYGQATGNTIYFGEGSWLTVV.